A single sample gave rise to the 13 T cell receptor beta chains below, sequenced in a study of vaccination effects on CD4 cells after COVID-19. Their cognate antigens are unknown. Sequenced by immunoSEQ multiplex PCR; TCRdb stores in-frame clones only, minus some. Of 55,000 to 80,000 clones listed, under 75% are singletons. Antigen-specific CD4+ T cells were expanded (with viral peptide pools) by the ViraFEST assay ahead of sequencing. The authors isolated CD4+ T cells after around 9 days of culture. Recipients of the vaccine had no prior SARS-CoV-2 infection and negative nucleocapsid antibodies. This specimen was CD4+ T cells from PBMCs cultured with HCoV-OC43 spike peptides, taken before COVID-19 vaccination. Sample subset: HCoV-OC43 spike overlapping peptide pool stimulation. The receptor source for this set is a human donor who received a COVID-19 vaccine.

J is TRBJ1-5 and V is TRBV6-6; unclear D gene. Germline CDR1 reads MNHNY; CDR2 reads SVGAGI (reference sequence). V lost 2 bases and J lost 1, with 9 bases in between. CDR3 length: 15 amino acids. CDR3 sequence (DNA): TGTGCCAGCAGTTACGTTGCGGCGAGCAATCAGCCCCAGCATTTT. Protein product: CASSYVAASNQPQHF.

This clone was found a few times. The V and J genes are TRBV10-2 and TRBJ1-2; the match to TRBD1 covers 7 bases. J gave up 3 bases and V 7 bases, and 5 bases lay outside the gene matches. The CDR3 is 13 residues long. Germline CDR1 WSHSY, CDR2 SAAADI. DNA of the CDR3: TGCGCCAGCAAGAAAGGACAGGACTATGGCTACACCTTC. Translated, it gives CASKKGQDYGYTF.

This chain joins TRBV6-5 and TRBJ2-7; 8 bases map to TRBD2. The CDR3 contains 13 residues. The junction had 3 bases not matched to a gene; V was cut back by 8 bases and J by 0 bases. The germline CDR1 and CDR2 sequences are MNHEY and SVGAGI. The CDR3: CASAGGPSYEQYV. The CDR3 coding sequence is TGTGCCAGCGCGGGGGGCCCCTCCTACGAGCAGTACGTC.

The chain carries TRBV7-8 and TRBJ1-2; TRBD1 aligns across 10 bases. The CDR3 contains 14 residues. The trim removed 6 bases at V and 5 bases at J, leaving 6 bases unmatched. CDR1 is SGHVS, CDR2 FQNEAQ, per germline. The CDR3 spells CASSGQGVGYGYTF. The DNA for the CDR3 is TGTGCCAGCAGTGGACAGGGGGTTGGGTATGGCTACACCTTC.

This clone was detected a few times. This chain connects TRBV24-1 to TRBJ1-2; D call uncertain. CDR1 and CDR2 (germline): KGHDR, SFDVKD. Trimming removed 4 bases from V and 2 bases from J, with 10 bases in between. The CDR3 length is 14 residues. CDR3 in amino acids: CATSDTTNNYGYTF. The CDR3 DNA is TGTGCCACCAGTGACACGACAAACAACTATGGCTACACCTTC.

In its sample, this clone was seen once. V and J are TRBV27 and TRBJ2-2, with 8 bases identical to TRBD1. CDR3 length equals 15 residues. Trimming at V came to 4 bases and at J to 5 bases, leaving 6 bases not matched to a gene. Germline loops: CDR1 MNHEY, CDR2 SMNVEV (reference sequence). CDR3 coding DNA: TGTGCCAGCAGTTCGACAGGGGTTGGGACCGGGGAGCTGTTTTTT. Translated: CASSSTGVGTGELFF.

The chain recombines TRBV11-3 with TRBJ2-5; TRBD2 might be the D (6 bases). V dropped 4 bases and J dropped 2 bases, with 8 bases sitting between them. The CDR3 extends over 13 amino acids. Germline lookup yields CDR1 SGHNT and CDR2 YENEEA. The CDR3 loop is CASSSREQETQYF. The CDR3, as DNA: TGTGCCAGCAGCTCCCGGGAGCAAGAGACCCAGTACTTC.

The CDR3 region is CASSYNSGNTIYF. Here the CDR3 DNA reads TGTGCCAGCAGTTACAACTCTGGAAACACCATATATTTT. V is TRBV6-2 or TRBV6-3 and J is TRBJ1-3; D is ambiguous. This CDR3 spans 13 amino acids. V was pared by 2 bases and J by 0 bases, with 2 bases between. Germline CDR1 is MNHEY and CDR2 is SVGEGT.

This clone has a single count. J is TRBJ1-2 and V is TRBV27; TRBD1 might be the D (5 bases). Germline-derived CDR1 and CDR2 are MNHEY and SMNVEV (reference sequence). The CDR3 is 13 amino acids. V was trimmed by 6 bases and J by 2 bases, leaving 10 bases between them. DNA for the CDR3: TGTGCCAGCAGACCCCCAGGGAACTATGGCTACACCTTC. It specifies CASRPPGNYGYTF.

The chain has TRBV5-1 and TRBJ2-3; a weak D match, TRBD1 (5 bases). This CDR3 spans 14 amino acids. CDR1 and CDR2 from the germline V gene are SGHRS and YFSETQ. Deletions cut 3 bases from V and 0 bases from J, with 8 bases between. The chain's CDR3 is CASSSGFSTDTQYF. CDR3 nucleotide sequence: TGCGCCAGCAGCTCAGGGTTTAGCACAGATACGCAGTATTTT.

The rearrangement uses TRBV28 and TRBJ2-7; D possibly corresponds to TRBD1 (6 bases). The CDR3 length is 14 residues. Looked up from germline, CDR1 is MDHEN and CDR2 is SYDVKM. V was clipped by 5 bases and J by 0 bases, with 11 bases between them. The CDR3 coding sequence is TGTGCCAGCAGTCCCCCGGACAGCTCCTACGAGCAGTACGTC. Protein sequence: CASSPPDSSYEQYV.

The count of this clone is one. The CDR3 bases are TGTGCCAGTTCCTCGACTCAAGAGACCCAGTACTTC. Translating gives CASSSTQETQYF. The chain uses TRBV3-1 (or the pseudogene TRBV3-2) and TRBJ2-5; D gene ambiguous. The V end lost 9 bases, the J end lost 2 bases, and 10 bases lay between the germline ends. Germline V gives CDR1 LGHDT, CDR2 YNNKEL (reference sequence). The CDR3 length is 12 residues.

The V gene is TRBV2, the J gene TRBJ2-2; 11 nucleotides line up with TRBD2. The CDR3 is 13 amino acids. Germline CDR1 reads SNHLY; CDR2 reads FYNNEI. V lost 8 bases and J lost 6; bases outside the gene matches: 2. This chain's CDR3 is CASVAGGSGELFF. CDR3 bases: TGTGCCAGCGTAGCGGGGGGGTCCGGGGAGCTGTTTTTT.